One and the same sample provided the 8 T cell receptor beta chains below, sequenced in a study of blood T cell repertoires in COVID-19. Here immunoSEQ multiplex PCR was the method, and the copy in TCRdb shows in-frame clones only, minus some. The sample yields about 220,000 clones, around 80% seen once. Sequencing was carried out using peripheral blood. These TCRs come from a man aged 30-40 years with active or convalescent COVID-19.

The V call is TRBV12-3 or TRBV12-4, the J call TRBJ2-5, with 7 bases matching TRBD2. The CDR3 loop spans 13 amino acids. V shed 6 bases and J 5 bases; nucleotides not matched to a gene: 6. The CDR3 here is CASRLSGTETQYF. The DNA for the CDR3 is TGTGCCAGCAGGCTGAGCGGGACCGAGACCCAGTACTTC.

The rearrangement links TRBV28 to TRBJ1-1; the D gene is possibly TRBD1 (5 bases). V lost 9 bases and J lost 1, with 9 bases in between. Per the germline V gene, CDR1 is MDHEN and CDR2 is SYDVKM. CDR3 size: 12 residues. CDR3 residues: CASKGENTEAFF. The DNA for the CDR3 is TGTGCCAGTAAAGGGGAGAACACTGAAGCTTTCTTT.

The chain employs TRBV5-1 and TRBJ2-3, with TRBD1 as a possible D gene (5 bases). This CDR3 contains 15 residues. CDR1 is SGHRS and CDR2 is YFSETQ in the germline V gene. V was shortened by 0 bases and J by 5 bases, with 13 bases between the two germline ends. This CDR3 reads CASSLGGRVEDTQYF. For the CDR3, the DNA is TGCGCCAGCAGCTTGGGTGGCAGGGTAGAAGATACGCAGTATTTT.

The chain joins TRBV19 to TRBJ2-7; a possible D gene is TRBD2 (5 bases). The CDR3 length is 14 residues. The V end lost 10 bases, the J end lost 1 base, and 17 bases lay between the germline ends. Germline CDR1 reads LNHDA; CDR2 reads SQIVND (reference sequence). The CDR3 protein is CATSRSGGSYEQYF. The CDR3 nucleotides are TGTGCCACCTCCCGATCGGGCGGGTCCTACGAGCAGTACTTC.

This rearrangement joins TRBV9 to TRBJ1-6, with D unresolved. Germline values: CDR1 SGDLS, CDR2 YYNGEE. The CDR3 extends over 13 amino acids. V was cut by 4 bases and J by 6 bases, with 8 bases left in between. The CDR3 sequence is CASSTNFNSPLHF. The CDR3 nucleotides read TGTGCCAGCAGCACCAACTTTAATTCACCCCTCCACTTT.

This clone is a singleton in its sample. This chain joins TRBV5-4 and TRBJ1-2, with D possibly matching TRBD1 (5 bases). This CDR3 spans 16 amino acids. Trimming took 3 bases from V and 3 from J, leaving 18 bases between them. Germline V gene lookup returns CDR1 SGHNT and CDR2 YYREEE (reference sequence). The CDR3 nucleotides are TGTGCCAGCAGCTCCGGGGGGGACCCTCGGGACTATGGCTACACCTTC. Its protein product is CASSSGGDPRDYGYTF.

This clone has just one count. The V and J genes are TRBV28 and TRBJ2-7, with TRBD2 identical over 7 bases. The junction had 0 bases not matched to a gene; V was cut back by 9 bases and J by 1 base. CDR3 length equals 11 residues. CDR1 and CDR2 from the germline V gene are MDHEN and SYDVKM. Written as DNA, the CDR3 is TGTGCCAGGGGGGGGTCCTACGAGCAGTACTTC. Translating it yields CARGGSYEQYF.

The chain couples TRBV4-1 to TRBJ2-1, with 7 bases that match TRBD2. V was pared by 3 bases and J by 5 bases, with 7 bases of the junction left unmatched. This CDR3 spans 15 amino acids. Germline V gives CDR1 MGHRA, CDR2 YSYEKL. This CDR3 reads CASSHDGTTDNEQFF. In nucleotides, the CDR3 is TGCGCCAGCAGCCATGACGGGACTACCGACAATGAGCAGTTCTTC.